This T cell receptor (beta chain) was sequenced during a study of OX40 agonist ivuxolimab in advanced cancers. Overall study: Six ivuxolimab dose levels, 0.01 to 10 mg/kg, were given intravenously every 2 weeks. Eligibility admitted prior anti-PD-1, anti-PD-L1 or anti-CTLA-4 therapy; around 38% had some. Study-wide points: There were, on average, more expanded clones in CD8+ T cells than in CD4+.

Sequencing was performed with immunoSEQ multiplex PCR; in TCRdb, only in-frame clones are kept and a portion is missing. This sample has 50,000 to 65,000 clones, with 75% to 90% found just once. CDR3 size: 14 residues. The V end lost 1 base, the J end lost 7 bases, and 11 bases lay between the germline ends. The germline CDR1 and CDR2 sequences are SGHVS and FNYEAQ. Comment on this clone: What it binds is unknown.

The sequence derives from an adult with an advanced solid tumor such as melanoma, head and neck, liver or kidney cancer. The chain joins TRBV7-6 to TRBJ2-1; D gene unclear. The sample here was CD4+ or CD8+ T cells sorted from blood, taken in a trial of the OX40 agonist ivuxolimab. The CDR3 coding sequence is TGTGCCAGCAGCTTAGAAAGGCAGAGTAATGAGCAGTTCTTC. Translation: CASSLERQSNEQFF. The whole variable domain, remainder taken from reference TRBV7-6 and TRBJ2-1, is GAGVSQSPRYKVTKRGQDVALRCDPISGHVSLYWYRQALGQGPEFLTYFNYEAQQDKSGLPNDRFSAERPEGSISTLTIQRTEQRDSAMYRCASSLERQSNEQFFGPGTRLTVL.